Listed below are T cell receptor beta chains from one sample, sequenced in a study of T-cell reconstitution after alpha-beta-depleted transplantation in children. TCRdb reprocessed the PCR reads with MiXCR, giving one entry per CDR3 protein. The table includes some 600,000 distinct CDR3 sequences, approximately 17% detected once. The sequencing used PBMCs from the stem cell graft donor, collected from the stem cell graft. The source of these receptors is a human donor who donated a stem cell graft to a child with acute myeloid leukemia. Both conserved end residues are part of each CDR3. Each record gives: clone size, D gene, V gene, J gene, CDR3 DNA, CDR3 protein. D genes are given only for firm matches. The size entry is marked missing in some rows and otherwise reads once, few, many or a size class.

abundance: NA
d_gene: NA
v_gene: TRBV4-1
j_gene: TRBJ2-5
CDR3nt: TGCGCCAGCAGCCAAGAAGGGGCGCCCCGTCCGTCGGAGACCCAGTACTTC
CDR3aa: CASSQEGAPRPSETQYF

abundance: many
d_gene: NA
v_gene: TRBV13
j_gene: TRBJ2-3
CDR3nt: TGTGCCAGCAGCGATGGACTGGATACGCAGTATTTT
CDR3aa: CASSDGLDTQYF

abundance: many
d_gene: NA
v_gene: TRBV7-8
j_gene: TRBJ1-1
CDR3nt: TGTGCCAGCAGCCCCTCACGGGGGCGAAGGACTGAAGCTTTCTTT
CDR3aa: CASSPSRGRRTEAFF

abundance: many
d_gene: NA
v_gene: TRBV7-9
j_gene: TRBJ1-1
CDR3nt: TGTGCCAGCAGCTCGTCGACAAGCCTGAACACTGAAGCTTTCTTT
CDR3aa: CASSSSTSLNTEAFF

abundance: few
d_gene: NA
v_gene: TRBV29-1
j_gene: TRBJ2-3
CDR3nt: TGCAGCGTTGAAGATACGGGGGCCACAGATACGCAGTATTTT
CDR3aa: CSVEDTGATDTQYF

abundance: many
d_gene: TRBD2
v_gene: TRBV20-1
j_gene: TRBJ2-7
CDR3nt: TGCAGTGCTAGAGATCTACTAGCGGGGGCCCACTACGAGCAGTACTTC
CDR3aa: CSARDLLAGAHYEQYF

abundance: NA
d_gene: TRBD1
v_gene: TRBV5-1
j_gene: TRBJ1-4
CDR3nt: TGCGCCAGCAGCTTGGCCTTTACAGGGGAGAAGGAAAAACTGTTTTTT
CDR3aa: CASSLAFTGEKEKLFF

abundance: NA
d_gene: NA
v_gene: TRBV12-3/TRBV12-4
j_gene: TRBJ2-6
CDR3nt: TGTGCCAGCAGCCTCAGGTCCGAGACAGTGCTAAATTCCGGGGCCAACGTCCTGACTTTC
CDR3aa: CASSLRSETVLNSGANVLTF

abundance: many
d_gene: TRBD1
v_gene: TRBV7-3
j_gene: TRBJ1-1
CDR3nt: TGTGCCAGCAGATCGGGGACAGGGAACACTGAAGCTTTCTTT
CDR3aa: CASRSGTGNTEAFF

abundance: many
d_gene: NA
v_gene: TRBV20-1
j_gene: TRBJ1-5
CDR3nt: TGCAGTGCTAGAGGATCCCTTTGGCGGGCCCAGCATTTT
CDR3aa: CSARGSLWRAQHF

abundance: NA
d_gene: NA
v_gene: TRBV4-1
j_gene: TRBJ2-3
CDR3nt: TGCGCCAGCAGCCCCCCGGGTGGGGTCGGCCTCACAGATACGCAGTATTTT
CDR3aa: CASSPPGGVGLTDTQYF

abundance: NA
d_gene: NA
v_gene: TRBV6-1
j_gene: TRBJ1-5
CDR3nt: TGTGCCAGCAGCCAAGATCCACAGCTGCCCCAGCATTTT
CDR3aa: CASSQDPQLPQHF

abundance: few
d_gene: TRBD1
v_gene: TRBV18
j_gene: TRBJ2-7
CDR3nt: TGTGCCAGCTCACCACCGGGACAGGGTATCTCCTACGAGCAGTACTTC
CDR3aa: CASSPPGQGISYEQYF

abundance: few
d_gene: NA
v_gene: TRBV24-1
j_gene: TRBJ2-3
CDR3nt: TGTGCCACCAGTGATCGCAACAGGGTTCGGACAGATACGCAGTATTTT
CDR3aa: CATSDRNRVRTDTQYF

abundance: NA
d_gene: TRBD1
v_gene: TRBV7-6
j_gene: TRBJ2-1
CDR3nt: TGTGCCAGCGGTCCCGGACAGGACTACAATGAGCAGTTCTTC
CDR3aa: CASGPGQDYNEQFF

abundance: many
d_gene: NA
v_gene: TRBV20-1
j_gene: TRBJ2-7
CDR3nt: TGCAGTGTCGGGGGCAGGGGGGAACCAAGCTCCTACGAGCAGTACTTC
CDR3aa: CSVGGRGEPSSYEQYF

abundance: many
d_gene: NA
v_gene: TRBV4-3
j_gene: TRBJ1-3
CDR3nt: TGCGCCAGCAGCCGAAAATCGACAGCTGGAAACACCATATATTTT
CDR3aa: CASSRKSTAGNTIYF

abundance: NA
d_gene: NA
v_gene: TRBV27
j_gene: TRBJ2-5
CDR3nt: TGTGCCAGCCGAGGGGGACATGAAGAGACCCAGTACTTC
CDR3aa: CASRGGHEETQYF

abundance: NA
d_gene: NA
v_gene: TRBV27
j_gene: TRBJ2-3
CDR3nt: TGTGCCAGCAGTTTATCGACAATTAGCGTAGATACGCAGTATTTT
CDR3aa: CASSLSTISVDTQYF

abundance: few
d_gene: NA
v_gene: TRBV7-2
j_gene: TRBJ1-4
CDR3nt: TGTGCCAGCAGCGGAGTAGAGGCTCGGGAAAAACTGTTTTTT
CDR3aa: CASSGVEAREKLFF

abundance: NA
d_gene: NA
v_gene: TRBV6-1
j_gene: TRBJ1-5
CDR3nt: TGTGCCAGCAGTGAGGGAGGGAAGAGCAATCAGCCCCAGCATTTT
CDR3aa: CASSEGGKSNQPQHF

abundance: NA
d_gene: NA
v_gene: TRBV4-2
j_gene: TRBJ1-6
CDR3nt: TGTGCCAGCAGCCAAGAGGGGCGGGAGGAAGGACCACCCCTCCACTTT
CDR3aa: CASSQEGREEGPPLHF

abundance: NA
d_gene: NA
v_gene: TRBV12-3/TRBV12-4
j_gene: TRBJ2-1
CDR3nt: TGTGCCAGCAGTTTAATCAGGGGTCAGAACTACAATGAGCAGTTCTTC
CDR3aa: CASSLIRGQNYNEQFF

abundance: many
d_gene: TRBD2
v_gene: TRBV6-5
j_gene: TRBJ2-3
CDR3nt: TGTGCCAGCAGTTACAGGATCCGGGGGGGCACAGATACGCAGTATTTT
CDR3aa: CASSYRIRGGTDTQYF

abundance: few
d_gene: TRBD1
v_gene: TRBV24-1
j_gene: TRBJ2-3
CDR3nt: TGTGCCACCAGTGAACCGGGACAGGGGGCTCCAGATACGCAGTATTTT
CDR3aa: CATSEPGQGAPDTQYF

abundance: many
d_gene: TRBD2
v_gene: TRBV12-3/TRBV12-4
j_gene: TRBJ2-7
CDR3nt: TGTGCCAGCAGCCCGGGACTAGCCCACTCCTACGAGCAGTACTTC
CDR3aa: CASSPGLAHSYEQYF

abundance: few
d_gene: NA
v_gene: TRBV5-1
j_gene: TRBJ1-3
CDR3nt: TGCGCCAGCAGCAATGCCCCCGGAAACACCATATATTTT
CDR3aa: CASSNAPGNTIYF

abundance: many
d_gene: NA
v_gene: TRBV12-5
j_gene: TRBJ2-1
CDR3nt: TGTGCTAGTGGACGGACGGCCCGGGATGAGCAGTTCTTC
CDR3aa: CASGRTARDEQFF

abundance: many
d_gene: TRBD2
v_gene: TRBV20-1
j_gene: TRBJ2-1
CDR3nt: TGCAGTGCTGCCTCGGGAGCGGGAACTTACAATGAGCAGTTCTTC
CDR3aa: CSAASGAGTYNEQFF

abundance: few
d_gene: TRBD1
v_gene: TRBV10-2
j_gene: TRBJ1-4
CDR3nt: TGCGCCAGCACCCCGACAGGGGCAGAAGAAAAACTGTTTTTT
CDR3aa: CASTPTGAEEKLFF

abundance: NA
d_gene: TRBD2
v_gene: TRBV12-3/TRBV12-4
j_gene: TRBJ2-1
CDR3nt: TGTGCCAGCAGCCCAGAGCGGGGGGGCAATGAGCAGTTCTTC
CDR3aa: CASSPERGGNEQFF

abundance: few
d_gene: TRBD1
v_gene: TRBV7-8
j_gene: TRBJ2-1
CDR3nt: TGTGCCAGCAGCCCCCGGGACAGGGGGTGGGATGAGCAGTTCTTC
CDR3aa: CASSPRDRGWDEQFF

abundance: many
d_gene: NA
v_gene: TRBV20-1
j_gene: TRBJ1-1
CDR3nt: TGCAGTGCTCACAGGGATGGGGACACTGAAGCTTTCTTT
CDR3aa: CSAHRDGDTEAFF

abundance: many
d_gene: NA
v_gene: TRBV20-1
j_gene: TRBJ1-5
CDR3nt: TGCAGTGCTCTCCACAGGGTGGAGCAGCCCCAGCATTTT
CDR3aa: CSALHRVEQPQHF

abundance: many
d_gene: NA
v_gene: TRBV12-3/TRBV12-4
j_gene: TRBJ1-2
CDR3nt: TGTGCCAGCACGAACGGGCCGGGACGAAACTATGGCTACACCTTC
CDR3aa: CASTNGPGRNYGYTF

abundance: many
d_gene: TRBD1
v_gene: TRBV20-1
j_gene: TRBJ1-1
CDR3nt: TGCAGTGCTCCCCGGACAGGGGGCACTGAAGCTTTCTTT
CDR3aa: CSAPRTGGTEAFF

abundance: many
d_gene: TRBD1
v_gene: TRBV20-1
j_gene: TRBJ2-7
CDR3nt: TGCAGTGCTAGTTCCGGACAGGAATTCTCCTACGAGCAGTACTTC
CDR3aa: CSASSGQEFSYEQYF

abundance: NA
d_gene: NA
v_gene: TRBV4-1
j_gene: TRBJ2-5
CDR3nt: TGCGCCAGCAGCCAAGTGATCCAAACCGAGGCCCAGTACTTC
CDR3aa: CASSQVIQTEAQYF

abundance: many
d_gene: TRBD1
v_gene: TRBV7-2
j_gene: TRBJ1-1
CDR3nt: TGTGCCAGCAGCCTCCAGGGGGAGGTCACTGAAGCTTTCTTT
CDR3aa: CASSLQGEVTEAFF

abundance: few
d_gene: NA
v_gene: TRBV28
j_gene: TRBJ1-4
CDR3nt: TGTGCCAGCAGTCAACGGACCTCGCCATCACCAAGGGTGTTTTTT
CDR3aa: CASSQRTSPSPRVFF

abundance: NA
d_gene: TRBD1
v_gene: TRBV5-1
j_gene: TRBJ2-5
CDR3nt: TGCGCCAGCAGCCAAGGACAGGGGGCGGCTCAAGAGACCCAGTACTTC
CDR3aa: CASSQGQGAAQETQYF

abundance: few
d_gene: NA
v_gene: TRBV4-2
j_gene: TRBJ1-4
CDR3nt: TGTGCCAGCAGCCAGGATGAGAGGCTCAATGAAAAACTGTTTTTT
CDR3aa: CASSQDERLNEKLFF

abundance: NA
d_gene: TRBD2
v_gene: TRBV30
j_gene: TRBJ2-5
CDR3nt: TGTGCCTGGTACGGAGCGGGGGCCCAAGAGACCCAGTACTTC
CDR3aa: CAWYGAGAQETQYF

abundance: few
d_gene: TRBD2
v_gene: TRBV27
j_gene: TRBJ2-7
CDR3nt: TGTGCCAGCAGTTCCAGACTAGCGGGGGTCCCGAAAGCCATCTACGAGCAGTACTTC
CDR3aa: CASSSRLAGVPKAIYEQYF

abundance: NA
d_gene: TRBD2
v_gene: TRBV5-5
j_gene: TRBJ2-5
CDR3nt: TGTGCCAGCAGCTTGGTCGGCGGGGGGGGGGAGACCCAGTACTTC
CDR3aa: CASSLVGGGGETQYF

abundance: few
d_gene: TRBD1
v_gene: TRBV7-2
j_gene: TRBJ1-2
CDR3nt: TGTGCCAGCAGCTTAGAGGACAGGGCCTACTATGGCTACACCTTC
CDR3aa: CASSLEDRAYYGYTF

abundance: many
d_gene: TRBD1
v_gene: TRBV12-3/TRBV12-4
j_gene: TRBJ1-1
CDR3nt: TGTGCCAGCAGCTTCAGACAGGGCCGGGGTTTGAGCACTGAAGCTTTCTTT
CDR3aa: CASSFRQGRGLSTEAFF

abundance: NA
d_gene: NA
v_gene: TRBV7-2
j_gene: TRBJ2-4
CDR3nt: TGTGCCAGCAGCTCGGGGGTAGCCAAAAACATTCAGTACTTC
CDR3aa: CASSSGVAKNIQYF

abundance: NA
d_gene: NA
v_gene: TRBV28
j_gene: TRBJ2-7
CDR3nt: TGTGCCAGTTCTCTTGGGTGGGGGCGATACGAGCAGTACTTC
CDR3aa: CASSLGWGRYEQYF

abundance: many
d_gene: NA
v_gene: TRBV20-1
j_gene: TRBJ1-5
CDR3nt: TGCAGTGCAGGACAAAAGACAGGCAGCAATCAGCCCCAGCATTTT
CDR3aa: CSAGQKTGSNQPQHF

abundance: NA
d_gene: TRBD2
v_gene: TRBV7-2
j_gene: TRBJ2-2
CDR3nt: TGTGCCAGCAGCTTAGTGCCAGCGGGGGGCGGCACCGGGGAGCTGTTTTTT
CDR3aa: CASSLVPAGGGTGELFF

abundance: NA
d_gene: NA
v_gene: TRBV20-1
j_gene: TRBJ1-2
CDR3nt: TGCAGTACTCAGGACCTGCGGTATGGCTACACCTTC
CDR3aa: CSTQDLRYGYTF

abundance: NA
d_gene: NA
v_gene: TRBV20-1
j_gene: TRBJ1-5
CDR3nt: TGCGGGGGGGGTGGGGGCAATCAGCCCCAGCATTTT
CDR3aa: CGGGGGNQPQHF

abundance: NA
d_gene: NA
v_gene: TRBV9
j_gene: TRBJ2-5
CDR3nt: TGTGCCAGCAGCTTTGGACGGGGTAAAGAGACCCAGTACTTC
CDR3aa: CASSFGRGKETQYF

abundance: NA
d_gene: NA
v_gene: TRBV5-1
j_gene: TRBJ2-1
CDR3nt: TGCGCCAGCAGCTTGGTAGGTGCTAGCGAGTCCTACAATGAGCAGTTCTTC
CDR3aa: CASSLVGASESYNEQFF